The 26 T cell receptor beta chains in this list originate from one sample, sequenced in a study of regulatory T cells in long-lasting Graves disease. Time point here: newly diagnosed GD, antithyroid drugs for less than 3 months. The TCR library was made from RNA extracted from PBMCs. Construction of TCR beta libraries relied on iRepertoire HTBI primers and on Arm-PCR targeting CDR3 regions. TCRdb ran MiXCR on the multiplex PCR reads and lists one entry per CDR3 protein. The sample has hundreds of thousands of distinct CDR3 sequences, approximately 12% seen once. Another study also made use of these data, one on T cells in Graves' hyperthyroidism and ophthalmopathy.

Source: peripheral blood mononuclear cells (PBMCs), taken at new diagnosis, from a patient treated with antithyroid drugs. These receptors were obtained from a woman younger than 45 with Graves disease.

This clonotype was seen repeatedly, ten times or more. CDR3 residues: CASSGSIKGLADHEQYF. DNA for the CDR3: TGTGCCAGCAGTGGCTCAATAAAAGGACTAGCGGACCACGAGCAGTACTTC. The rearrangement links TRBV25-1 to TRBJ2-7, with TRBD2 matching 10 bases. CDR1 MGHDK and CDR2 SYGVNS come from the germline V gene. CDR3 length: 17 amino acids. Trimming cost V 4 bases and J 5 bases; bases outside gene matches: 14.

This clonotype was seen ten or more times. The gene calls are TRBV19 and TRBJ1-5; 7 bases line up with TRBD1. The germline V gene encodes CDR1 LNHDA and CDR2 SQIVND (reference sequence). After removal of 6 bases from V and 2 bases from J, the junction contained 13 bases not matched to a gene. The CDR3 is 17 residues long. The CDR3 here is CASSKDTGVGGNQPQHF. The CDR3, as DNA: TGTGCCAGTAGCAAAGATACAGGGGTGGGTGGCAATCAGCCCCAGCATTTT.

This clonotype has a count of ten or more. V and J are TRBV2 and TRBJ2-3; unclear D gene. This CDR3 has 14 residues. Trimming stripped 1 base from V and 2 bases from J, with 7 bases between. From germline, CDR1 is SNHLY and CDR2 FYNNEI. The CDR3 loop is CASSEGGLTDTQYF. CDR3 nucleotides: TGTGCCAGCAGTGAAGGTGGCCTCACAGATACGCAGTATTTT.

This chain links TRBV5-1 with TRBJ2-5, with D possibly being TRBD1 (5 bases). Trimming pared 4 bases from V and 1 base from J, leaving 14 bases between. This CDR3 spans 15 amino acids. Looked up from germline, CDR1 is SGHRS and CDR2 is YFSETQ. Written as DNA, the CDR3 is TGCGCCAGCAGCCCGGTGGGGCTTAGCCAAGAGACCCAGTACTTC. It specifies CASSPVGLSQETQYF.

The V gene is TRBV20-1, the J gene TRBJ2-7, with 8 bases lining up with TRBD2. The CDR3 is 15 residues long. Trimming at V came to 3 bases and at J to 2 bases, leaving 9 bases not matched to a gene. The germline V gene has CDR1 DFQATT and CDR2 SNEGSKA (reference sequence). CDR3 nucleotide sequence: TGCAGTGCTAGCGTGTCGGAGCGGGGGACCTACGAGCAGTACTTC. Translating gives CSASVSERGTYEQYF.

In nucleotides, the CDR3 is TGTGCCACCAGTGAGGGGGGTTTGAGCAATCAGCCCCAGCATTTT. The encoded protein is CATSEGGLSNQPQHF. This chain uses TRBV24-1 with TRBJ1-5; TRBD1 is a possible D gene (5 bases). The CDR3 runs to 15 residues. Germline V gives CDR1 KGHDR, CDR2 SFDVKD. V was trimmed by 4 bases and J by 1 base, leaving 10 bases between them.

This clonotype was observed a handful of times. The chain joins TRBV27 to TRBJ1-2; D possibly corresponds to TRBD1 (6 bases). V gave up 6 bases and J gave up 7 bases, with 18 bases separating them. The CDR3 consists of 14 residues. CDR1 is MNHEY, CDR2 SMNVEV, per germline (reference sequence). The CDR3 is CASSPSGAGVGYTF. DNA of the CDR3: TGTGCCAGCAGCCCCAGTGGTGCAGGGGTTGGCTACACCTTC.

The sample holds a few counts of this clonotype. The rearrangement links TRBV9 to TRBJ2-7, with a possible D match to TRBD2 (6 bases). The germline CDR1 and CDR2 sequences are SGDLS and YYNGEE. Trimming removed 0 bases at V and 2 bases at J, with 12 bases between. This CDR3 contains 15 residues. CDR3 in DNA: TGTGCCAGCAGCGTAGGAGGGAGGTACCCCTACGAGCAGTACTTC. This translates into CASSVGGRYPYEQYF. Using reference TRBV9 and TRBJ2-7 for the parts outside the CDR3, the full variable domain is DSGVTQTPKHLITATGQRVTLRCSPRSGDLSVYWYQQSLDQGLQFLIQYYNGEERAKGNILERFSAQQFPDLHSELNLSSLELGDSALYFCASSVGGRYPYEQYFGPGTRLTVT.

The chain is built from TRBV20-1 and TRBJ2-7, with no clear D. CDR1 is DFQATT and CDR2 is SNEGSKA in the germline V gene (reference sequence). V shed 0 bases and J shed 3 bases, with 12 bases lying between them. The CDR3 is made up of 14 amino acids. CDR3 region: CSARDQSAIYEQYF. The CDR3 bases are TGCAGTGCTAGAGACCAGTCGGCGATCTACGAGCAGTACTTC.

This clonotype was recorded at least ten times. The chain recombines TRBV19 with TRBJ2-2; D is possibly TRBD2 (6 bases). V was clipped by 9 bases and J by 2 bases, with 10 bases between them. This CDR3 contains 13 residues. Germline CDR1 reads LNHDA; CDR2 reads SQIVND (reference sequence). The DNA for the CDR3 is TGTGCCAGCCGCGGGACCAACACCGGGGAGCTGTTTTTT. Protein: CASRGTNTGELFF.

This clonotype showed up just a few times. This sequence joins TRBV18 and TRBJ2-3, with 11 bases lining up with TRBD2. This CDR3 region has 16 residues. The germline CDR1 and CDR2 sequences are KGHSH and LQKENI. V gave up 1 base and J gave up 2 bases; unmatched junction bases: 2. For the CDR3, the DNA is TGTGCCAGCTCACCACTAGCGGGAGGGAACACAGATACGCAGTATTTT. It specifies CASSPLAGGNTDTQYF.

V and J are TRBV25-1 and TRBJ2-4; D unresolved. The CDR3 has 13 residues. Trimming removed 1 base from V and 1 base from J, with 2 bases in between. Germline loops: CDR1 MGHDK, CDR2 SYGVNS. The CDR3 protein is CASSEWAKNIQYF. The CDR3 nucleotides are TGTGCCAGCAGTGAATGGGCCAAAAACATTCAGTACTTC.

The chain employs TRBV15 and TRBJ2-1, with D possibly TRBD2 on 6 matching bases. The germline V gene encodes CDR1 LNHNV and CDR2 YYDKDF (reference sequence). The CDR3 sequence is 16 residues long. Trimming removed 2 bases at V and 7 bases at J, with 18 bases between. The CDR3 DNA reads TGTGCCACCAGCAGACCAGCGGGTCCATCGGGGAATGAGCAGTTCTTC. Its protein is CATSRPAGPSGNEQFF.

The V call is TRBV27, the J call TRBJ2-7; D not resolved. Germline CDR1 reads MNHEY; CDR2 reads SMNVEV (reference sequence). There are 13 residues in the CDR3. With 6 bases removed from V and 5 bases from J, the gap between germline ends came to 14 bases. The CDR3 region is CASSFRNKDEQYF. The CDR3 region has the DNA TGTGCCAGCAGCTTCCGCAATAAGGACGAGCAGTACTTC.

This rearrangement joins TRBV6-1 to TRBJ2-7; D tentatively reads TRBD1 or TRBD2 (5 bases each). Germline values: CDR1 MNHNS, CDR2 SASEGT. The CDR3 contains 18 residues. With 7 bases removed from V and 0 bases from J, the gap between germline ends came to 25 bases. DNA for the CDR3: TGTGCCAGCAACCCGGGACCCGCAGGGTCCCCTTTCTCCTACGAGCAGTACTTC. This encodes CASNPGPAGSPFSYEQYF.

This clonotype was found a few times. The chain couples TRBV7-2 to TRBJ2-5; D may be TRBD1 or TRBD2 (5 bases each). Germline CDR1 SGHTA, CDR2 FQGNSA. With 3 bases removed from V and 5 bases from J, the gap between germline ends came to 16 bases. The CDR3 is 15 residues long. This chain's CDR3 is CASSFGTLLKETQYF. CDR3 in DNA: TGTGCCAGCAGCTTCGGGACGCTGCTAAAGGAGACCCAGTACTTC.

This sequence joins TRBV27 and TRBJ2-7, with 8 bases fitting TRBD1. J lost 3 bases, V lost 3 bases, and 7 bases had no gene match. This CDR3 is 15 amino acids long. CDR1 and CDR2 from the germline V gene are MNHEY and SMNVEV (reference sequence). CDR3 protein: CASSFSGQGGYEQYF. CDR3 nucleotides: TGTGCCAGCAGTTTCTCCGGACAGGGAGGCTACGAGCAGTACTTC.

Only a few counts were recorded for this clonotype. V is TRBV20-1 and J is TRBJ2-3, with 16 bases aligning to TRBD2. The trim removed 6 bases at V and 0 bases at J, leaving 9 bases unmatched. The CDR3 length is 18 residues. CDR1 is DFQATT, CDR2 SNEGSKA, per germline (reference sequence). This chain's CDR3 is CSATGLAGGGGSTDTQYF. The CDR3 region has the DNA TGCAGTGCCACGGGACTAGCGGGAGGGGGGGGTAGCACAGATACGCAGTATTTT.

The chain has TRBV5-6 and TRBJ1-1, with D tentatively TRBD1 (6 bases). In germline, CDR1 is SGHDT, CDR2 YYEEEE. CDR3 length equals 13 residues. V lost 1 base to trimming and J lost 8 bases, with 12 bases between them. The CDR3 sequence: CASSLWGAQEAFF. The CDR3, as DNA: TGTGCCAGCAGCTTGTGGGGGGCACAAGAAGCTTTCTTT.

This clonotype appeared many times. The J gene is TRBJ2-3, the V gene TRBV7-3; D gene uncertain. V shed 4 bases and J shed 1 base, with 12 bases lying between them. From germline, CDR1 is SGHTA and CDR2 FQGTGA. CDR3 length equals 15 residues. The CDR3 DNA reads as TGTGCCAGCAGCTCGACGCCCGCGGGCACAGATACGCAGTATTTT. Its translation is CASSSTPAGTDTQYF.

As regards this clonotype: A much bigger clone sits one base away, suggesting this may be a read error. This chain links TRBV10-3 with TRBJ2-3, with D perhaps given as TRBD1 or TRBD2 (5 bases each). V lost 10 bases and J lost 2, with 13 bases in between. The germline V gene encodes CDR1 ENHRY and CDR2 SYGVKD. CDR3 length equals 13 residues. CDR3 DNA: TGTGCCACCGGGGCTCCATCCACAGATACGCAGTATTTT. This encodes CATGAPSTDTQYF.

This clonotype was counted many times. The gene calls are TRBV3-1 and TRBJ2-1; TRBD2 agrees at 13 bases. Germline loops: CDR1 LGHDT, CDR2 YNNKEL (reference sequence). The CDR3 is 16 residues long. V was pared by 1 base and J by 8 bases, with 5 bases of the junction left unmatched. CDR3 nucleotide sequence: TGTGCCAGCAGCCAAGGACTAGCGGGAGGAGGGGATGAGCAGTTCTTC. Encoded protein: CASSQGLAGGGDEQFF.

A few counts support this clonotype. The V call is TRBV6-2 or TRBV6-3, the J call TRBJ1-5, with D possibly matching TRBD1 (5 bases). Per the germline V gene, CDR1 is MNHEY and CDR2 is SVGEGT. Trimming took off 5 bases at V and 9 bases at J, with 11 bases between the two ends. The CDR3 totals 12 residues. DNA for the CDR3: TGTGCCAGCAGTCAGGGTTCTCCGCCCCAGCATTTT. Protein: CASSQGSPPQHF.

A remark on this clonotype: A much larger clone lies a single base off, so this may be a read error. This rearrangement joins TRBV27 to TRBJ1-2, with no clear D. CDR1 MNHEY and CDR2 SMNVEV come from the germline V gene (reference sequence). The CDR3 totals 18 residues. V shed 7 bases and J shed 2 bases, with 26 bases lying between them. CDR3 coding DNA: TGTGCCAGCACCTTGACATACCACACCATACGGGCCAACTATGGCTACACCTTC. It translates to CASTLTYHTIRANYGYTF.

Turning to this clonotype: A much larger clone lies one base from this, so it may be a read error. V and J are TRBV29-1 and TRBJ2-3; D is uncertain. The J call may be wrong; the DNA end is better matched by TRBJ2-7. Germline V gives CDR1 SQVTM, CDR2 ANQGSEA. The CDR3 contains 14 residues. The chain's CDR3 is CSVESGASYNEQYF. In DNA, the CDR3 is TGCAGCGTTGAATCAGGCGCGTCCTACAATGAGCAGTACTTC.

This clonotype was observed many times. Germline and junction disagree at one end, which may indicate a read error. The chain employs TRBV11-1 and TRBJ2-2; TRBD2 is a possible D gene (5 bases). This CDR3 region has 14 residues. CDR1 and CDR2 (germline): SGHAT, FQDESV (reference sequence). CDR3 protein: CASSSGLDTGKLFF. The CDR3 region has the DNA TGTGCCAGCAGCTCCGGACTCGACACCGGGAAGCTGTTTTTT.